This T cell receptor beta chain emerged from a study of blood T cell repertoires in COVID-19. About the study: From the United States, Italy and Spain came samples of acute and convalescent COVID-19. PBMCs, B-cell-depleted T cells, or T cells were the source of the cDNA or gDNA that made up the material.

Authors' methods: Quantification of nucleated cells was approximated via reference gene primer amplification. Repertoires were generated with immunoSEQ multiplex PCR, while TCRdb's copy carries only in-frame clones and drops some. V and J calls and clone size are those listed in that table; D and trimming were worked out from the DNA. The sample has 300,000 or so clones, roughly 91% seen once. Trimming cost V 6 bases and J 8 bases, with 16 bases left between them. Per the germline V gene, CDR1 is LNHDA and CDR2 is SQIVND (reference sequence). The CDR3 runs to 13 residues. The sequence was collected from a man in his forties or fifties with active or convalescent COVID-19. This chain links TRBV19 with TRBJ1-1; D possibly corresponds to TRBD1 (5 bases). Sequencing used peripheral blood. The DNA of the CDR3 is TGTGCCAGTAGCCTAGGACACCGAGGCGAAGCTTTCTTT. Translated: CASSLGHRGEAFF.